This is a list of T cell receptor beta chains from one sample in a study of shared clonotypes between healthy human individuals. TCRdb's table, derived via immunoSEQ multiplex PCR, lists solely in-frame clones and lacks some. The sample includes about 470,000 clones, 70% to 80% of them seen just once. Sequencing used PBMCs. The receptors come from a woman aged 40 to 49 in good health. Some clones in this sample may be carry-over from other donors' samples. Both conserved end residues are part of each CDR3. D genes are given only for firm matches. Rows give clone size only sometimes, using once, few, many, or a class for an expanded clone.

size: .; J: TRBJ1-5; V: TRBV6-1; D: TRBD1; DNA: TGTGCCAGCAGTGAAATCGATCTCCGGGGACAGGGGGTTTATCAGCCCCAGCATTTT; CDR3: CASSEIDLRGQGVYQPQHF
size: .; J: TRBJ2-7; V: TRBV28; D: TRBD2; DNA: TGTGCCAGCAGTTTTAGGGTCAGGGTAGGGTACGGGAGGTGGAACGAGCAGTACTTC; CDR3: CASSFRVRVGYGRWNEQYF
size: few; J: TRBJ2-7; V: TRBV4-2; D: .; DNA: TGTGCCAGCAGCGGAACAGGGAACTACGAGCAGTACTTC; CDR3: CASSGTGNYEQYF
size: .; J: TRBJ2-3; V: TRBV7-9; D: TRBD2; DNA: TGTGCCAGCTCCCCCAGCCAAGCGGGGTTCAGTGATACGCAGTATTTT; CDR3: CASSPSQAGFSDTQYF
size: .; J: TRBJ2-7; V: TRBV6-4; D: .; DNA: TGTGCCAGCAGTGACCGGCCAAGTTACGAGCAGTACTTC; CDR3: CASSDRPSYEQYF
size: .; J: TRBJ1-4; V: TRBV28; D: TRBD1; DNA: TGTGCCAGCAGTTCCCCAGGGGGAACAAATGAAAAACTGTTTTTT; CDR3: CASSSPGGTNEKLFF
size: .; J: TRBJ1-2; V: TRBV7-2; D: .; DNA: TGTGCCAGCAGCCAAAACAGGGATAACTATGGCTACACCTTC; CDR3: CASSQNRDNYGYTF
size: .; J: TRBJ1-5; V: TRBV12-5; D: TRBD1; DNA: TGTGCTAGTGGTTTGGCAAGGGGGGGGAACATGGACAGGATTCCGTCCGTCCAGCCCCAGCATTTT; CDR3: CASGLARGGNMDRIPSVQPQHF
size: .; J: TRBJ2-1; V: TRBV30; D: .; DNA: TGTGCCTGGAGTGTACGGATTTCCTACAATGAGCAGTTCTTC; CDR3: CAWSVRISYNEQFF
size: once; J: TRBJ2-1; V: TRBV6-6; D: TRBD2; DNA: TGTGCCAGCAGTTCACCCCTAGCGGGAGTCTACAATGAGCAGTTCTTC; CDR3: CASSSPLAGVYNEQFF
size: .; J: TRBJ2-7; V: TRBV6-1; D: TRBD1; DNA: TGTGCCAGCAGCCGGGACAGGAATGTCGAGCAGTACTTC; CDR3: CASSRDRNVEQYF
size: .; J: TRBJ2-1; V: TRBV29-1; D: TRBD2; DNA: TGCAGCGTAGAAACTAGCGGGATCTACAATGAGCAGTTCTTC; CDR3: CSVETSGIYNEQFF
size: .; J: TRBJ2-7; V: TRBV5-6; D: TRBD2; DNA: TGTGCCAGCAGCTCGCTACAGCTAGCGGGAGGGCACGGCTACGAGCAGTACTTC; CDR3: CASSSLQLAGGHGYEQYF
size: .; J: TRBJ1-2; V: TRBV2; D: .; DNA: TGTGCCAGCAGCCCAGGGCCCTTTAACTATGGCTACACCTTC; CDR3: CASSPGPFNYGYTF
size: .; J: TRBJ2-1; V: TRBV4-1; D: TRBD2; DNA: TGCGCCAGCAGCCAGGGACTAGTCGGCAATGAGCAGTTCTTC; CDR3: CASSQGLVGNEQFF
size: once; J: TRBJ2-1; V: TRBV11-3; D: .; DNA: TGTGCCAGCAGCTTCAGGGGCAATGAGCAGTTCTTC; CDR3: CASSFRGNEQFF
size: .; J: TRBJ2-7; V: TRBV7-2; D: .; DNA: TGTGCCAGCAGCAGGGCGGGGGCCTCCTCATCCTACGAGCAGTACTTC; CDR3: CASSRAGASSSYEQYF
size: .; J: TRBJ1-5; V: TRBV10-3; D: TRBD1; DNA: TGTGCCATCAGTGAGAGACAGGGTGAACAGCCCCAGCATTTT; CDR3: CAISERQGEQPQHF
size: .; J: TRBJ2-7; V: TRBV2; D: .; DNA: TGTGCCACCAAGGGGACCCAGGGCTACGAGCAGTACTTC; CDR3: CATKGTQGYEQYF
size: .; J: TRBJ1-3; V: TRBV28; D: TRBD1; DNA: TGTGCCAGCAGCCTGGGACAGTTCTCTGGAAACACCATATATTTT; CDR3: CASSLGQFSGNTIYF